This T cell receptor beta chain was documented in a study of identical twins (TCRdb year 2016). Broadly, across the study: TCR alpha and beta repertoires from monozygotic twins, unrelated adults of various ages and cord blood were deep-sequenced to test whether fetal clonotypes persist. Replicate twin experiments were performed at different times using different library preparation protocols to rule out contamination. The investigation overall reported the following: Fewer insertions were carried by abundant cord blood beta clonotypes, a similar but weaker trend appeared in young adult naive repertoires, and no such trend appeared in memory repertoires. Invariant T cells such as MAIT and iNKT could partly confound zero-insertion analyses, though diverse VJ usage argued against this for most clonotypes. Because the same donors could not be followed over many years, conclusions were based on cross-sectional statistical analysis. Out-of-frame TCR alpha sharing in monozygotic twins was systematically underestimated by recombination models, whereas sharing between unrelated individuals was in agreement with the recombination models. A weaker excess of twin sharing was found in beta out-of-frame sequences because the signal-to-noise ratio was lowered by fewer shared sequences. Compared with coincidental sharing between unrelated individuals, out-of-frame TCR alpha sequences shared between twins showed an excess of sequences with low generation probability.

Every donor was a healthy Caucasian. Using Miltenyi CD45RO+ enrichment and human naive T-cell isolation kits, memory (CD45RO+) and naive T cells were isolated from PBMC. The library came from 5' RACE. The sequencer was an Illumina HiSeq 2000. Template switching introduced a universal primer binding site; the final cDNA contained a unique molecular identifier, enabling accurate counting of TCR cDNA molecules. Specific primers in the conserved constant-segment region were used to synthesize first-strand cDNA for the TCR alpha and beta chains. To control for contamination, each cDNA library was double barcoded with a SMART-Mk sample barcode plus Illumina barcodes. TruSeq adapter sequences along with Illumina sample barcodes were introduced in two successive PCR steps. The TCR alpha and beta cDNA libraries were sequenced on the Illumina HiSeq platform using custom primers. Processing in the source paper ran as follows. MiGEC processed the raw reads to extract unique molecular identifiers, while MiXCR was used to determine the CDR3 positions. Recombination models were inferred per individual with the repgenHMM and IGoR tools using an EM algorithm. The tcR package in R was used for shared clonotype analysis, with sharing normalized by the product of cloneset sizes. Out-of-frame nonproductive sequences were analyzed to study raw recombination free of thymic and clonal selection effects. TCRdb reprocessing: public reads trimmed at Q25 with fastp, clones called with MiXCR, in-frame beta chains kept. Rows merge per CDR3 protein into single entries with the most common DNA and genes. The V and J calls reflect TCRdb's pipeline rather than the authors' work. The sample contains under 250,000 distinct CDR3 sequences, around 9.6% of them found a single time. Approximately 5.1% of the sample is in the top ten clones.

This clonotype was counted between two and nine times. Its binding antigen is unknown. There are no base qualities to consult, and no much larger clone falls within one base. V has 3 bases trimmed and J has 5 bases trimmed; junction bases matching no gene number 15. The CDR3 sequence holds 20 residues, the cysteine and phenylalanine included. The read is trimmed to its CDR3 DNA, 60 bases read in frame from base 1. CDR1 SGHAT and CDR2 FQNNGV were looked up in the germline V gene. The receptor comes from a woman under 30 in good health. This sequence uses TRBV11-2 and TRBJ2-3; TRBD2 aligns with 15 central bases. The sequenced sample was memory (CD45RO+) T cells sorted from blood. Explained via the paper, the cell subset or site label denotes: CD45RO+ enriched T cells. The sequence in DNA is TGTGCCAGCAGCTTGGGGGCCGGACTAGCGGGAGGGCCGCGGAAAGATACGCAGTATTTT. Its product reads: CASSLGAGLAGGPRKDTQYF.